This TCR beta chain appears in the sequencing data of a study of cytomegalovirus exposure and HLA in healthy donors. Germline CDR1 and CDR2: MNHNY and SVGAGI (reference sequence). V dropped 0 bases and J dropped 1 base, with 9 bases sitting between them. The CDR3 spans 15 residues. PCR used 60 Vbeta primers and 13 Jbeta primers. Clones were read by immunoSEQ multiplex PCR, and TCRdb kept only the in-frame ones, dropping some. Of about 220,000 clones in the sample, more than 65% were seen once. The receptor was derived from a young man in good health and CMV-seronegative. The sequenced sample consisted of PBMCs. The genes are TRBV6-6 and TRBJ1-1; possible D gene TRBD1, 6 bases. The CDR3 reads CASSYSGASNTEAFF. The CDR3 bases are TGTGCCAGCAGTTACTCGGGGGCTTCGAACACTGAAGCTTTCTTT.